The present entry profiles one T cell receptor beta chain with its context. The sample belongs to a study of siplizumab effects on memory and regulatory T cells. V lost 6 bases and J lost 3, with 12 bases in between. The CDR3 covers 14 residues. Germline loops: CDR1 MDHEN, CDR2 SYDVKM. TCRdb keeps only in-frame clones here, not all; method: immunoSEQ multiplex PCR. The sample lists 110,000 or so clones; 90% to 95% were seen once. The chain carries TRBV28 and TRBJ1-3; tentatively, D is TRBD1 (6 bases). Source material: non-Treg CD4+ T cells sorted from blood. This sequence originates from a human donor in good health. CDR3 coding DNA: TGTGCCAGCAGCCTTAACAGGGATGGAAACACCATATATTTT. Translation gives CASSLNRDGNTIYF.